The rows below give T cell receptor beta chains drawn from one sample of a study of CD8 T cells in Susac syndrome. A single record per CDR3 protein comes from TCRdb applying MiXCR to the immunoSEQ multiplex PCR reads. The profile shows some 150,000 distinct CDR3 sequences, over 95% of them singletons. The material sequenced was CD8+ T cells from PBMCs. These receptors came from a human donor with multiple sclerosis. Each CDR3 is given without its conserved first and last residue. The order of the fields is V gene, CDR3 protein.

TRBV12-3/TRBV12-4	ASSLAQMLDYGYT
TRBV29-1	SVVAWQGVAF
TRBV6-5	ASSSQGEGNIQY
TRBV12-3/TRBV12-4	ASSGGDREETQY
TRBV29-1	SAVPGHVIQETQY
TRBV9	ASSVGDTEAF
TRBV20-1	SAKGPPSMNTEAF
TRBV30	AWTSGEGRYEQY
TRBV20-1	SASSGPRTDTQY
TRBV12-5	ASAERAARANEQF
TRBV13	ASSPSLDRGRYGYT
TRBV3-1	ASSQDRSRGPGELF
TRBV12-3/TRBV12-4	ASTQTGSVNTEAF
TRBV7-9	ASSPLPGQGLGVNTEAF
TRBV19	ASRTGMNTEAF
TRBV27	ATAEGNGYT
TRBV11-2	ASSLGPGTGTNYGYT
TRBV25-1	ASSRIQGSGNEQF
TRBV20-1	SASRLGAHNEQF
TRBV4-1	ASSQEPGTVSYGYT
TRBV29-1	SVVDFYNEQF
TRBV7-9	ASSLEGTGASDTQY
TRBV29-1	SVEAFDTGELF
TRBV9	ASSGQLDKPNYGYT
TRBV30	AWSGEGSPLH
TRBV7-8	ASSLRASGDYNEQF
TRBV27	ASSSGLAPDTQY
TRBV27	ASSLILGAEQF
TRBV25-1	ASSDPRGTTEPYEQY
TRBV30	AWSGARAEAF
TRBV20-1	SASHRGGLYNEQF
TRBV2	ASSDSVPGYT
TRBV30	ASSGGADEQY
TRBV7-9	ASSSDPRGNEQY
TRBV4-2	ASSQVFQGKGQPQH
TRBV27	ASSQGVGSYNEQF
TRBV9	ASSVGHNQPQH
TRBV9	ASSVGGAGYPDTQY
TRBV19	ASSPRLGSLSYGYT
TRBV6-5	ASSYEPEGFYGYT
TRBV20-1	SASGSTTSFATDTQY
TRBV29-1	SAQGTGELF
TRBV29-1	SVEAVNTGELF
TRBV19	ASSIYQGGTGELF
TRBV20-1	SAYGTENTEAF
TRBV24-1	ATSDPETNGYT
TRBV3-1	ASSPGQTGGDTQY
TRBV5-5	ASLDRDSSYNEQF